The T cell receptor beta chain under discussion was sequenced for a study of a mutant IDH1 vaccine in newly diagnosed glioma. The overall study: The earlier regimen, radiotherapy, temozolomide, or both, was most often both. V12 fell at week 35 and V13, the study end, at week 47. Points from the study as a whole: Changes in top peripheral clonotypes did not appear linked to pseudoprogression.

The CDR3 is 14 residues long. Germline CDR1 is SGHAT and CDR2 is FQNNGV. V lost 4 bases to trimming and J lost 4 bases; unmatched junction nucleotides: 3. TCRdb's copy holds only in-frame clones and misses some; the assay was immunoSEQ multiplex PCR. The table lists 30,000 to 40,000 clones, approximately 82% of them singletons. The time point here: week 35, safety follow-up. In the vaccine, a single dose held 300 ug of the mutant IDH1 20-mer peptide, along with topical imiquimod. The donors' diagnosis was new WHO grade 3 or 4 astrocytoma that was IDH1-mutant and ATRX-lost. As for this clone: The target antigen is unknown.

The sequence was obtained from a woman between 18 and 29 years old with glioma. The sequenced sample was PBMCs, obtained from a glioma patient whose treatment included an IDH1 peptide vaccine. The chain links TRBV11-2 to TRBJ2-2, with 7 bases identical to TRBD2. The CDR3 spells CASSSSGITGELFF. The DNA for the CDR3 is TGTGCCAGCAGCTCAAGCGGGATCACCGGGGAGCTGTTTTTT.